The 9 T cell receptor beta chains below come from one sample, sequenced in a study of blood T cell repertoires in COVID-19. Measured with immunoSEQ multiplex PCR; TCRdb has only the in-frame clones, and not every one. The sample yields around 300,000 clones, more than 70% seen once. Sequenced input: PBMCs or T cells enriched from blood (not recorded which). The origin of the receptors is a woman aged 55-69 years in a cohort exposed to, infected with or recovered from COVID-19 (not recorded which).

V is TRBV19 and J is TRBJ1-2; 9 bases match TRBD1. The ends lost 3 bases at V and 0 bases at J; junction bases unmatched: 2. Germline V gene sequence: CDR1 LNHDA, CDR2 SQIVND (reference sequence). The CDR3 is 15 residues long. CDR3 coding DNA: TGTGCCAGTAGTATCGGGACAGGGCCTAACTATGGCTACACCTTC. As protein: CASSIGTGPNYGYTF.

The chain has TRBV28 and TRBJ2-4; 7 positions agree with TRBD1. The CDR3 has 12 amino acids. The germline gives CDR1 MDHEN, CDR2 SYDVKM. Trimming at V came to 6 bases and at J to 12 bases, leaving 8 bases not matched to a gene. The CDR3 DNA reads TGTGCCAGCAGCCTAGACAGGGTTGGTCAGTACTTC. Its translation: CASSLDRVGQYF.

V usage is TRBV7-2 and J usage is TRBJ2-1, with D unclear. The germline V and J ends were trimmed by 6 bases and 1 base, with 13 bases remaining between them. CDR1 is SGHTA and CDR2 is FQGNSA in the germline V gene. The CDR3 covers 15 residues. The CDR3 protein is CASSPDFASYNEQFF. CDR3 nucleotides: TGTGCCAGCAGTCCAGACTTCGCTTCCTACAATGAGCAGTTCTTC.

The rearrangement joins TRBV28 to TRBJ2-5; maybe TRBD2 (6 bases). Between the trimmed V and J ends, which lost 3 bases and 1 base, there was a span of 9 bases. Germline CDR1 and CDR2: MDHEN and SYDVKM. This CDR3 spans 14 amino acids. CDR3: CASSLEGFQETQYF. In DNA, the CDR3 is TGTGCCAGCAGTTTGGAGGGATTCCAAGAGACCCAGTACTTC. Full variable domain (remainder filled in from reference TRBV28 and TRBJ2-5): DVKVTQSSRYLVKRTGEKVFLECVQDMDHENMFWYRQDPGLGLRLIYFSYDVKMKEKGDIPEGYSVSREKKERFSLILESASTNQTSMYLCASSLEGFQETQYFGPGTRLLVL.

This sequence joins TRBV18 and TRBJ2-7; D is unresolved. The germline V and J ends were trimmed by 4 bases and 4 bases, with 14 bases remaining between them. The CDR3 sequence is 14 residues long. Germline loops: CDR1 KGHSH, CDR2 LQKENI. The CDR3 region is CASSHEFSRYEQYF. CDR3 nucleotides: TGTGCCAGCTCACACGAATTCAGCAGGTACGAGCAGTACTTC.

V and J are TRBV9 and TRBJ1-1; no firm D call. V gave up 4 bases and J gave up 3 bases, with 16 bases separating them. This CDR3 has 15 amino acids. Germline CDR1 reads SGDLS; CDR2 reads YYNGEE. This CDR3 is CASSPLPGVDTEAFF. CDR3 in DNA: TGTGCCAGCAGCCCCCTCCCGGGTGTGGACACTGAAGCTTTCTTT.

This chain uses TRBV29-1 with TRBJ2-7, with unresolved D. The CDR3 sequence is 16 residues long. Germline values: CDR1 SQVTM, CDR2 ANQGSEA. Trimming left V 4 bases short and J 1 base short, with 20 bases between. The DNA of the CDR3 is TGCAGCGTTGCCCCCACAGTGGGCACGGTTTCCTACGAGCAGTACTTC. Protein: CSVAPTVGTVSYEQYF.

The chain employs TRBV28 and TRBJ1-2, with TRBD1 matching 9 bases. V lost 3 bases and J lost 8; bases outside the gene matches: 13. Germline CDR1 MDHEN, CDR2 SYDVKM. The CDR3 contains 16 residues. CDR3 in DNA: TGTGCCAGCAGTTTCCCCGCGGGCGGGACAGGGAAAGGCTACACCTTC. Protein sequence: CASSFPAGGTGKGYTF.

This clone was counted only a few times. The V and J genes are TRBV28 and TRBJ1-1, with TRBD1 identical over 10 bases. The germline V gene has CDR1 MDHEN and CDR2 SYDVKM. Trimming at V came to 5 bases and at J to 4 bases, leaving 4 bases not matched to a gene. The CDR3 has 14 residues. Written as DNA, the CDR3 is TGTGCCAGCAGTGACAGGGGGCAGGGCACTGAAGCTTTCTTT. It codes for CASSDRGQGTEAFF.